The 11 T cell receptor beta chains presented below share a single source sample, sequenced in a study of cytomegalovirus exposure and HLA in healthy donors. Primers: 60 Vbeta forward and 13 Jbeta reverse. Profiling relied on immunoSEQ multiplex PCR, and the TCRdb table lists in-frame clones only, not all of them. Of 97,000 or so clones in the sample, roughly 83% were seen once. The source material was PBMCs. The source is a man in his forties or fifties in good health and CMV-seronegative.

The chain couples TRBV29-1 to TRBJ2-1; tentatively, D is TRBD2 (5 bases). V lost 7 bases and J lost 12, with 16 bases in between. This CDR3 comprises 11 residues. Germline V gene lookup returns CDR1 SQVTM and CDR2 ANQGSEA. CDR3 bases: TGCAGCGATCGAGGGCCTTTTGGGCAGTTCTTC. Protein: CSDRGPFGQFF.

A note on this clone: Its ends do not fully match the called genes, so a read error is possible. The sample contains more than one DNA sequence encoding this CDR3. The chain employs TRBV29-1 and TRBJ1-2; D is possibly TRBD1 (6 bases). The CDR3 spans 13 residues. Germline loops: CDR1 SQVTM, CDR2 ANQGSEA. DNA of the CDR3: TGCAGCATATTGGACAGTTGGAATTGGGGCTACACTTTC. Encoded protein: CSILDSWNWGYTF.

The chain recombines TRBV7-9 with TRBJ2-7; 9 nucleotides match TRBD1. This CDR3 contains 15 residues. CDR1 is SEHNR and CDR2 is FQNEAQ in the germline V gene (reference sequence). Germline trimming cut 1 base from V and 5 bases from J; bases unmatched to any gene: 6. CDR3 sequence reads: CASSLVLTGGDEQYF. CDR3 bases: TGTGCCAGCAGCTTAGTCTTGACAGGGGGGGACGAGCAGTACTTC. The whole variable domain, remainder taken from reference TRBV7-9 and TRBJ2-7, is DTGVSQNPRHKITKRGQNVTFRCDPISEHNRLYWYRQTLGQGPEFLTYFQNEAQLEKSRLLSDRFSAERPKGSFSTLEIQRTEQGDSAMYLCASSLVLTGGDEQYFGPGTRLTVT.

This clone came up once. CDR3 bases: TGTGCCAGCAGCTTAGGGTTAGGGGGTGGCACTGAAGCTTTCTTT. Amino acids: CASSLGLGGGTEAFF. This chain connects TRBV7-2 to TRBJ1-1; D is possibly TRBD1 (6 bases). Between the trimmed V and J ends, which lost 1 base and 4 bases, there was a span of 13 bases. CDR1 is SGHTA and CDR2 is FQGNSA in the germline V gene. This CDR3 has 15 residues.

This chain links TRBV4-1 with TRBJ1-5; the D is unclear. Looked up from germline, CDR1 is MGHRA and CDR2 is YSYEKL. The V end lost 0 bases, the J end lost 1 base, and 7 bases lay between the germline ends. The CDR3 consists of 15 residues. The CDR3 sequence is CASSQDMSSNQPQHF. The CDR3 DNA reads as TGCGCCAGCAGCCAAGACATGTCAAGCAATCAGCCCCAGCATTTT.

This chain joins TRBV27 and TRBJ2-5; 7 bases map to TRBD2. The CDR3 loop spans 15 amino acids. Trimming took 4 bases from V and 6 from J; bases not matched to a gene: 11. Per the germline V gene, CDR1 is MNHEY and CDR2 is SMNVEV (reference sequence). The chain's CDR3 is CASSYSPPGLQTQYF. DNA of the CDR3: TGTGCCAGCAGTTATTCCCCACCGGGACTACAGACCCAGTACTTC.

This clone was detected only a few times. The chain joins TRBV19 to TRBJ1-5; a weak D match, TRBD1 (5 bases). Germline V gene data show CDR1 as LNHDA and CDR2 as SQIVND (reference sequence). There are 13 residues in the CDR3. V lost 7 bases, J lost 10 bases, and 17 bases lay in between. The CDR3 sequence: CASKREGRAPQHF. CDR3 sequence (DNA): TGTGCCAGTAAAAGGGAGGGGCGGGCTCCCCAGCATTTT.

The V gene is TRBV6-5, the J gene TRBJ2-7, with 7 positions matching TRBD1. Germline CDR1 reads MNHEY; CDR2 reads SVGAGI. Unmatched junction bases numbered 7, after V lost 5 bases and J lost 3 bases. There are 14 residues in the CDR3. Here the CDR3 reads CASSERQGNYEQYF. The CDR3 DNA is TGTGCCAGCAGTGAAAGACAGGGAAACTACGAGCAGTACTTC.

The chain links TRBV7-2 to TRBJ2-5; 7 positions match TRBD1. The CDR3 has 15 amino acids. Trimming removed 4 bases from V and 5 bases from J; junction bases left unmatched: 10. Per the germline V gene, CDR1 is SGHTA and CDR2 is FQGNSA. The DNA of the CDR3 is TGTGCCAGCAGCTCCACCAGGGGGTTGCGGGAGACCCAGTACTTC. Protein: CASSSTRGLRETQYF.

The V and J genes are TRBV13 and TRBJ2-2; TRBD1 matches 7 bases. The CDR3 length is 15 residues. The germline CDR1 and CDR2 sequences are PRHDT and FYEKMQ (reference sequence). J was trimmed by 3 bases and V by 5 bases; bases with no gene match: 6. In nucleotides, the CDR3 is TGTGCCAGCAGCCGTGGAGACAGGGACACCGGGGAGCTGTTTTTT. This encodes CASSRGDRDTGELFF.

This clone was recorded once. V usage is TRBV5-6 and J usage is TRBJ1-4; no firm D call. From germline, CDR1 is SGHDT and CDR2 YYEEEE. Trimming removed 2 bases from V and 0 bases from J, with 8 bases in between. The CDR3 totals 15 residues. The CDR3 loop is CASSFSVSTNEKLFF. Here the CDR3 DNA reads TGTGCCAGCAGCTTTTCTGTGTCAACTAATGAAAAACTGTTTTTT.